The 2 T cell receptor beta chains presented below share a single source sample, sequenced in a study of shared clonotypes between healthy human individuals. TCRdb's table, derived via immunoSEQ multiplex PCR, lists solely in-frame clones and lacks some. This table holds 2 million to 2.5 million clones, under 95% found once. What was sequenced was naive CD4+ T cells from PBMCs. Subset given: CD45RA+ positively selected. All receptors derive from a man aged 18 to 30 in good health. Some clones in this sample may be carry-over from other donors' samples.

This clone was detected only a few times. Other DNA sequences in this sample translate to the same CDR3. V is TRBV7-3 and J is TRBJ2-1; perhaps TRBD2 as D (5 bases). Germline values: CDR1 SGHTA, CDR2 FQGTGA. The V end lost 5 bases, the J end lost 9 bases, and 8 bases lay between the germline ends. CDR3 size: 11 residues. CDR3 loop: CASSLGGEQFF. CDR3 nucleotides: TGTGCCAGCAGCCTAGGAGGTGAGCAGTTCTTC.

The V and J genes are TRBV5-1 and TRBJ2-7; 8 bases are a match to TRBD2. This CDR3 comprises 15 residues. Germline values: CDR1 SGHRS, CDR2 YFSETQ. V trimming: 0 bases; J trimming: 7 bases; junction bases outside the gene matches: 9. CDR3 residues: CASSLDSGGPVEQYF. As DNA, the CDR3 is TGCGCCAGCAGCTTGGATTCGGGAGGGCCGGTTGAGCAGTACTTC.